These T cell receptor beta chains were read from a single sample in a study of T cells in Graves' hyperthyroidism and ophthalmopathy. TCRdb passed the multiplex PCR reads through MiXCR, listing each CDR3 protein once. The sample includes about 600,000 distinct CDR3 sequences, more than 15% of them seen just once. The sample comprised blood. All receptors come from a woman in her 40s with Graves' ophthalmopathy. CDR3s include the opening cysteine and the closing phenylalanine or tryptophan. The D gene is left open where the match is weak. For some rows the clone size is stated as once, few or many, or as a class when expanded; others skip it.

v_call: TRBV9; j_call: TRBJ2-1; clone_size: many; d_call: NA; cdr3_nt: TGTGCCAGCAGCGTAGCTGTAGCAAGCTCCTACAATGAGCAGTTCTTC; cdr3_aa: CASSVAVASSYNEQFF
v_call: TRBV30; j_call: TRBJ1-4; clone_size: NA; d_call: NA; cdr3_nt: TGTGCCTGGAGTGAACAGGGTTTAACTAATGAAAAACTGTTTTTT; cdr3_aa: CAWSEQGLTNEKLFF
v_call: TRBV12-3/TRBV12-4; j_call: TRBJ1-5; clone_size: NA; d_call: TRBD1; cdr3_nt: TGTGCCAGCAGTTTTCAGGGGGCAAGTGGTGGCAATCAGCCCCAGCATTTT; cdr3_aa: CASSFQGASGGNQPQHF
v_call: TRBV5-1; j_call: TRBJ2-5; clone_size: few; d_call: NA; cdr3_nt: TGCGCCAGCAGCTTGGCCGAGAGGAGAGAGACCCAGTACTTC; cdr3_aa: CASSLAERRETQYF
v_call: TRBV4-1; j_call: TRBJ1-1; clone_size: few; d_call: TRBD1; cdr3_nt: TGCGCCAGCAGCCAATGGACAGGGGGGGACACTGAAGCTTTCTTT; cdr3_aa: CASSQWTGGDTEAFF
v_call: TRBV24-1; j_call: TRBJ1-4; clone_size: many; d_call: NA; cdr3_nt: TGTGCCACCAGCAGGCCAGGGGCCACTAATGAAAAACTGTTTTTT; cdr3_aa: CATSRPGATNEKLFF
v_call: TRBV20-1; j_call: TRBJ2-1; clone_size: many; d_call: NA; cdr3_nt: TGCAGTGCTAGATCAACCCTGTGGAATGAGCAGTTCTTC; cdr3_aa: CSARSTLWNEQFF
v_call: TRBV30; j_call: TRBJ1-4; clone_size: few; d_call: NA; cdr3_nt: TGTGCGCTCTATCGGGGGTCTAATGAAAAACTGTTTTTT; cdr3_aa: CALYRGSNEKLFF
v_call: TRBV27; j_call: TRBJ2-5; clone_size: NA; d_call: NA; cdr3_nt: TGTGCCAGCAGTTCAAGGCGGGAAGAGACCCAGTACTTC; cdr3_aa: CASSSRREETQYF
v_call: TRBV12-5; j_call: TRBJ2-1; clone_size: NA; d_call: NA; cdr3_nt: TGTGCTAGTGGTTTGGTACAAGCAGGACTCTCCTCCTACAATGAGCAGTTCTTC; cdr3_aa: CASGLVQAGLSSYNEQFF
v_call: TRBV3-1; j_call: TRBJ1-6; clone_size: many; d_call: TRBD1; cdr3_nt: TGTGCCAGCAGCCTTTCTCTAACCGTAGGGACAGGCCGTTCACCCCTCCACTTT; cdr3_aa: CASSLSLTVGTGRSPLHF
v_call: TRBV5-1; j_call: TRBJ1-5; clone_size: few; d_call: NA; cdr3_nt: TGCGCCAGCAGCATGGGGGCCAATCAGCCCCAGCATTTT; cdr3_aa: CASSMGANQPQHF
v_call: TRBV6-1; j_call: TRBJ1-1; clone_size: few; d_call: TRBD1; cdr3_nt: TGTGCCAGCAGTTATTCACAGGGGAGCGTGAACACTGAAGCTTTCTTT; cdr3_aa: CASSYSQGSVNTEAFF
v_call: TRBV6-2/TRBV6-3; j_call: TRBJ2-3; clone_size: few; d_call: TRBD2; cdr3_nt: TGTGCCAGCAGCGGACTAGCGGGGGGCCATGAAAGCACAGATACGCAGTATTTT; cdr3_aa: CASSGLAGGHESTDTQYF
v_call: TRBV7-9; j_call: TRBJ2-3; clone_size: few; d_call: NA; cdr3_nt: TGTGCCAGCAGCTTAGAGGGCGTCGCGGTGGACTTTACAGATACGCAGTATTTT; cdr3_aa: CASSLEGVAVDFTDTQYF
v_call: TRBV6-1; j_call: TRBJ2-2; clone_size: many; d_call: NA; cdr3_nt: TGTGCCAGCAGCACAGACACCCTTTCTTCCGGGGAGCTGTTTTTT; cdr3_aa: CASSTDTLSSGELFF
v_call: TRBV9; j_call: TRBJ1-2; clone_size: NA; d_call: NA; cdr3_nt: TGTGCCAGCAGCGTAGGTCCAGGGGCAGGGGACTATGGCTACACCTTC; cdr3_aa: CASSVGPGAGDYGYTF
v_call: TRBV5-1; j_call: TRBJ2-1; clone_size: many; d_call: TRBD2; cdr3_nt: TGCGCCAGCAGCAACCAGACTAGCGCTTACAATGAGCAGTTCTTC; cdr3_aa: CASSNQTSAYNEQFF
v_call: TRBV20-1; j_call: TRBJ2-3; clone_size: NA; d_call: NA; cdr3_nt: TGCAGTGCCCGTCGCTACACAGATACGCAGTATTTT; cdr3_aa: CSARRYTDTQYF
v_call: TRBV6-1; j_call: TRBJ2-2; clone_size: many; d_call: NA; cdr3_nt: TGTGCCAGCAGGAAGGGGTTGGCGAACACCGGGGAGCTGTTTTTT; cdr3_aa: CASRKGLANTGELFF
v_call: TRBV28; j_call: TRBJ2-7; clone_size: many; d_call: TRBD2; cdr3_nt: TGTGCCAGCAGTTTGGGGGGGTATTACGAGCAGTACTTC; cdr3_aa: CASSLGGYYEQYF
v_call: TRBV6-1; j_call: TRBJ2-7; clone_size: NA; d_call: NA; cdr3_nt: TGTGCCAGCAGTGAATTGGGCGTCTCCTACGAGCAGTACTTC; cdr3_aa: CASSELGVSYEQYF
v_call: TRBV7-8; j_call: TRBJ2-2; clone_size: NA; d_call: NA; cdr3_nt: TGTGCCGGGCGGGACAAGTCGAACACCGGGGAGCTGTTTTTT; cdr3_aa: CAGRDKSNTGELFF
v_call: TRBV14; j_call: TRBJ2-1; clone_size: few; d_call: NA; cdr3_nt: TGTGCCAGCAGCCAAGACAGGAGCTCCTACAATGAGCAGTTCTTC; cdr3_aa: CASSQDRSSYNEQFF
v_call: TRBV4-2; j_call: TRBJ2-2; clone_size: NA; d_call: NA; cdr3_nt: TGTGCCAGCAGCCCCCTTGGTTTGCGGGGCGGTACCGGGGAGCTGTTTTTT; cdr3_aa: CASSPLGLRGGTGELFF
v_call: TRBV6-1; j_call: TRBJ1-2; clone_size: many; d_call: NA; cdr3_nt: TGTGCCAGCACCAAAGGACGGACTAACTATGGCTACACCTTC; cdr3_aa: CASTKGRTNYGYTF
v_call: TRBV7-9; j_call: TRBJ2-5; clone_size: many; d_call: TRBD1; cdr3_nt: TGTGCCAGCAGCCTGGGACAGGGCGATTTGGAGACCCAGTACTTC; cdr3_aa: CASSLGQGDLETQYF
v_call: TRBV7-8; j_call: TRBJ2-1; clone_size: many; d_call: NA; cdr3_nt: TGTGCCAGCAGCTCAGGACAGAGCTGGAATGAGCAGTTCTTC; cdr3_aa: CASSSGQSWNEQFF
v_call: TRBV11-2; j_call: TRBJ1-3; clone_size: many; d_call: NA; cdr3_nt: TGTGCCAGCAGCTCGACATACGCGGGAAACACCATATATTTT; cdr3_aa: CASSSTYAGNTIYF
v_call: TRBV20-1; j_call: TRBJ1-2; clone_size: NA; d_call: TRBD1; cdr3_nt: TGCAGTGCTTCCTTGGGGGCAGGGGGCGAGGATGGCTACACCTTC; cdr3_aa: CSASLGAGGEDGYTF
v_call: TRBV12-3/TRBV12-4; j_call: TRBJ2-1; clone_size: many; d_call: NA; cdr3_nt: TGTGCCAGCAGTTCCCCGGGCGCCAATGAGCAGTTCTTC; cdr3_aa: CASSSPGANEQFF
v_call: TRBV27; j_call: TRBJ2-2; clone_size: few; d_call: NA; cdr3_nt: TGTGCCAGCACTCGACAGGACCCACCGAACACCGGGGAGCTGTTTTTT; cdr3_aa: CASTRQDPPNTGELFF
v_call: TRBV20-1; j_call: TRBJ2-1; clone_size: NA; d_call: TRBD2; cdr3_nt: TGCAGTGCTGCCTTGGAGCGGGGGGAGTTCTTC; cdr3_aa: CSAALERGEFF
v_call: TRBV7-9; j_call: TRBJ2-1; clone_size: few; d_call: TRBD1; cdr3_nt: TGTGCCAGCAGCCTAAACCTCAGGGGGCAGGGTGAGCAGTTCTTC; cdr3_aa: CASSLNLRGQGEQFF
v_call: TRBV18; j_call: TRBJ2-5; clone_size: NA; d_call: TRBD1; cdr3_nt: TGTGCCAGCTCACTATCGACAGGGGTGGAGTACTTC; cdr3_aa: CASSLSTGVEYF
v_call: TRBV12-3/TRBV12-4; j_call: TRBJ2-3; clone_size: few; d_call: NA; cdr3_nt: TGTGCCAGCAGTGGGCGGGCAGTTGCGCAGTATTTT; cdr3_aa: CASSGRAVAQYF
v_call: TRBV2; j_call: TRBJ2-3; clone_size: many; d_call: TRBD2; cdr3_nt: TGTGCCAGCAACCGGCTAGCGGGGTTGCAAACAGATACGCAGTATTTT; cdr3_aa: CASNRLAGLQTDTQYF
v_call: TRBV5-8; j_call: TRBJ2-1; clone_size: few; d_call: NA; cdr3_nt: TGTGCCAGCAGCGTCTGGCTGGGGTTGGTCTCCTACAATGAGCAGTTCTTC; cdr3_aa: CASSVWLGLVSYNEQFF
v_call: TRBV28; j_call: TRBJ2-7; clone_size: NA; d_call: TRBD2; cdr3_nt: TGTGCCAGCAGTCCATCGACTAGCGGTCTCTCCTACGAGCAGTACTTC; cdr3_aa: CASSPSTSGLSYEQYF
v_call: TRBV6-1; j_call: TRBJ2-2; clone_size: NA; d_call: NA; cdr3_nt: TGTGCCAGCAGCCTCAAGCCGGGCCAGGCGAACACCGGGGAGCTGTTTTTT; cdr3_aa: CASSLKPGQANTGELFF
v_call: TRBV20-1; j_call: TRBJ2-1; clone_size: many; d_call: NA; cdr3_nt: TGCAGTGCTAGAGGGCGGTTGGTTTACAATGAGCAGTTCTTC; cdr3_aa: CSARGRLVYNEQFF
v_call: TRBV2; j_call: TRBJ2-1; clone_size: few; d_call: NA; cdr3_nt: TGTGCCAGCAGTGAAGGATGGACTATCTACAATGAGCAGTTCTTC; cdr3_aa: CASSEGWTIYNEQFF
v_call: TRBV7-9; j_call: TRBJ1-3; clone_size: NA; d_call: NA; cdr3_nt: TGTGCCAGCAGCTTAGTGGGAGAAAACACCATATATTTT; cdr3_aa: CASSLVGENTIYF
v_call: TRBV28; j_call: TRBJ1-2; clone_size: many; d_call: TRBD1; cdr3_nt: TGTGCCAGCAAAGAAGCAGGACAGGGGGCGGGCTACACCTTC; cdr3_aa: CASKEAGQGAGYTF
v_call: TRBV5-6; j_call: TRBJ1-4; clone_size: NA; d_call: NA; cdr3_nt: TGTGCCAGCAGCGTGGGTCTCGCGGATGAAAAACTGTTTTTT; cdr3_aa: CASSVGLADEKLFF
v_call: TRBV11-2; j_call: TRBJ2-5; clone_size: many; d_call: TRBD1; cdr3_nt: TGTGCCAGCAGCTTAGGGGACAGGGGGCGAGAGACCCAGTACTTC; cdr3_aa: CASSLGDRGRETQYF
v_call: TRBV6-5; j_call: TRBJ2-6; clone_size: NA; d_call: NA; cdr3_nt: TGTGCCAGCAGTTTTTCCCAGAAACCAGGAGGGGCCAACGTCCTGACTTTC; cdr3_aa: CASSFSQKPGGANVLTF
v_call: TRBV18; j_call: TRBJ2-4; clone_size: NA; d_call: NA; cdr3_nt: TGTGCCAGCTCACCACCGTCAGGGGCTAACATTCAGTACTTC; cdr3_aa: CASSPPSGANIQYF